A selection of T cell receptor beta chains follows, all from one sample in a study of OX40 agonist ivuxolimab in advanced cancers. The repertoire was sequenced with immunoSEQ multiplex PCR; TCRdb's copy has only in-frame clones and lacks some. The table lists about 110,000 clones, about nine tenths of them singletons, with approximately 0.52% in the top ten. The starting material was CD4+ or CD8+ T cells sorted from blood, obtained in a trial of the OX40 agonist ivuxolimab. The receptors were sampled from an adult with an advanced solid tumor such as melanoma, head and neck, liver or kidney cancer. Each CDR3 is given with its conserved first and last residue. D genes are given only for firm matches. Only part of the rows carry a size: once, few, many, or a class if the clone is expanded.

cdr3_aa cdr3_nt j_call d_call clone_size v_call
CASSLGRGNTGELFF TGTGCCAGCAGCCTAGGGCGGGGGAACACCGGGGAGCTGTTTTTT TRBJ2-2 . . TRBV7-8
CASSLASAQATEAFF TGTGCCAGCAGCCTCGCAAGTGCCCAGGCGACTGAAGCTTTCTTT TRBJ1-1 . . TRBV28
CASSSTGSGRNEQFF TGTGCCAGCAGCTCGACAGGGTCCGGTAGGAATGAGCAGTTCTTC TRBJ2-1 TRBD1 once TRBV28
CASSVRGEQYF TGTGCCAGCAGCGTAAGGGGCGAGCAGTACTTC TRBJ2-7 . . TRBV5-6
CASSPGGQETQYF TGTGCCAGTAGTCCAGGGGGTCAAGAGACCCAGTACTTC TRBJ2-5 TRBD1 . TRBV19
CASSQGWGETQYF TGCGCCAGCAGCCAAGGTTGGGGAGAGACCCAGTACTTC TRBJ2-5 . . TRBV4-3
CASSIGVGTSLGNEQFF TGTGCCAGTAGTATCGGTGTGGGGACTAGCCTTGGCAATGAGCAGTTCTTC TRBJ2-1 TRBD2 . TRBV19
CASRENGRSYEQYF TGTGCCAGCCGGGAAAATGGACGCTCCTACGAGCAGTACTTC TRBJ2-7 . . TRBV28
CASSPGEDQPQHF TGTGCCAGCTCCCCAGGCGAGGACCAGCCCCAGCATTTT TRBJ1-5 . . TRBV18
CASSYRTGAGNTIYF TGTGCCAGCAGTTATCGGACAGGGGCTGGAAACACCATATATTTT TRBJ1-3 TRBD1 once TRBV6-5
CASSQRGQTTEAFF TGTGCCAGCTCACAAAGGGGACAGACCACTGAAGCTTTCTTT TRBJ1-1 TRBD1 . TRBV18
CASRDGTGESNQPQHF TGTGCCAGCAGGGACGGGACAGGTGAAAGCAATCAGCCCCAGCATTTT TRBJ1-5 TRBD1 . TRBV27
CASRGSWNEQYF TGTGCCAGCAGGGGGTCTTGGAACGAGCAGTACTTC TRBJ2-7 . . TRBV25-1
CASSPYRPSETQYF TGTGCCAGCTCACCATACAGACCGTCGGAGACCCAGTACTTC TRBJ2-5 . . TRBV18
CASSLMSGNTGELFF TGTGCCAGCAGCTTAATGAGCGGGAACACCGGGGAGCTGTTTTTT TRBJ2-2 . . TRBV7-2
CASRRGEETQYF TGTGCCAGCAGGCGAGGGGAAGAGACCCAGTACTTC TRBJ2-5 . . TRBV11-2
CASSDRSYRVGSPLHF TGCGCCAGCAGTGACCGCAGTTACAGGGTTGGTTCACCCCTCCACTTT TRBJ1-6 . . TRBV10-2
CASRRPGGNEQFF TGTGCCAGTAGGCGGCCGGGGGGGAATGAGCAGTTCTTC TRBJ2-1 TRBD2 . TRBV19
CASSSSGGVSGELFF TGTGCCAGCAGTTCTAGCGGGGGGGTATCCGGGGAGCTGTTTTTT TRBJ2-2 TRBD2 few TRBV27
CASSPKNRGPSNQETQYF TGCGCCAGCAGCCCTAAGAACAGGGGGCCCTCTAACCAAGAGACCCAGTACTTC TRBJ2-5 TRBD1 . TRBV5-1
CASSTRLAGGQDTQYF TGTGCCAGCAGTACTCGACTAGCGGGGGGGCAAGATACGCAGTATTTT TRBJ2-3 TRBD2 . TRBV28
CATSRTLSQINYGYTF TGTGCCACCAGCCGGACCCTCTCCCAAATCAACTATGGCTACACCTTC TRBJ1-2 . . TRBV15
CASNLPGQRYGYTF TGTGCCAGCAACCTCCCGGGACAGAGATATGGCTACACCTTC TRBJ1-2 TRBD1 . TRBV5-8
CASSIGVGSGYTF TGTGCCAGTAGTATAGGGGTGGGAAGTGGCTACACCTTC TRBJ1-2 . . TRBV19
CASSWGDSPLHF TGTGCCAGCAGTTGGGGGGATTCACCCCTCCACTTT TRBJ1-6 . . TRBV28
CASRRSGGGADTQYF TGTGCCAGCAGGCGTAGCGGGGGGGGCGCAGATACGCAGTATTTT TRBJ2-3 TRBD2 . TRBV7-9
CASLTDMNTEAFF TGTGCCAGCCTGACGGACATGAACACTGAAGCTTTCTTT TRBJ1-1 . . TRBV28
CAISESRGQHYGYTF TGTGCCATCAGTGAGTCACGGGGACAGCACTATGGCTACACCTTC TRBJ1-2 TRBD1 . TRBV10-3
CASSRGTNEKLFF TGTGCCAGCTCACGGGGAACTAATGAAAAACTGTTTTTT TRBJ1-4 . . TRBV18
CASSPGLAFETQYF TGTGCCAGCAGCCCGGGACTAGCCTTTGAGACCCAGTACTTC TRBJ2-5 TRBD2 . TRBV5-8
CASSLAGDRGSNQPQHF TGTGCCAGCAGCTTAGCGGGGGACAGGGGATCGAATCAGCCCCAGCATTTT TRBJ1-5 TRBD1 . TRBV7-4
CASRATGPQAYF TGTGCCAGCAGGGCTACAGGGCCGCAGGCGTACTTC TRBJ2-7 . few TRBV2
CASSFTGTPYNEQFF TGTGCCAGCAGTTTTACAGGGACCCCCTACAATGAGCAGTTCTTC TRBJ2-1 . . TRBV5-4
CASSLFIGVSYEQYF TGTGCCAGCAGCTTATTTATTGGGGTATCCTACGAGCAGTACTTC TRBJ2-7 . few TRBV7-8
CASRTGFQETQYF TGTGCCAGCAGGACGGGATTCCAAGAGACCCAGTACTTC TRBJ2-5 . . TRBV28
CASSSSPVDTQYF TGTGCCAGCAGTTCCTCCCCAGTGGATACGCAGTATTTT TRBJ2-3 . . TRBV27
CASSLEGEGSQPQHF TGTGCCAGCAGCTTAGAAGGGGAGGGGAGTCAGCCCCAGCATTTT TRBJ1-5 . . TRBV7-9
CAVGTTSGNTIYF TGTGCCGTCGGGACAACCTCTGGAAACACCATATATTTT TRBJ1-3 . once TRBV7-9